What follows is one T cell receptor beta chain and its context. Its specificity is not known. The data originate from a study of T cell repertoires in cytomegalovirus infection. Background on the study: The study used recently identified HLA-C-restricted and well-studied HLA-B-restricted CMV epitopes. Based on public TCR beta signatures, there were indications of CMV infection and of a matching HLA type. General study points: HLA-C-restricted CMV clonotypes gave the most frequent clonotype in two of eight donors.

TCRdb reprocessed the reads with MiXCR, giving one entry per CDR3 protein. The sample yields around 230,000 distinct CDR3 sequences, 35% to 40% seen once. CDR3 size: 12 residues. V was trimmed by 5 bases and J by 5 bases, leaving 13 bases between them. Germline-derived CDR1 and CDR2 are DFQATT and SNEGSKA (reference sequence). V is TRBV20-1 and J is TRBJ2-7; D gene unclear. The source was CD8+ T cells from cultured PBMCs, collected from culture after CMV antigen stimulation. The receptor's source is a human donor in good health (CMV status not recorded). Some clones in this sample may be carry-over from other donors' samples. The CDR3 reads CSADLEGDEQYF. The CDR3 DNA sequence: TGCAGTGCTGACCTTGAAGGTGACGAGCAGTACTTC.